This TCR beta chain was sequenced for a study of beta chain features in type 1 diabetes. Findings and limits, study-wide: For cells with high TCR expression, cDNA sequencing could yield over-representation.

Reverse transcription of all isolated RNA meant that expressed TCRB transcripts were sequenced. Naive, central memory and regulatory T cell samples came to a mean of around 3.5 million reads. The protocol was immunoSEQ multiplex PCR, while the TCRdb copy is restricted to in-frame clones and leaves out a portion. Of about 620,000 clones in the sample, less than 20% are singletons; the top ten hold more than 0.08%. As for this clone: The target antigen is unknown.

Per germline, CDR1 ENHRY and CDR2 SYGVKD. The ends lost 6 bases at V and 6 bases at J; junction bases unmatched: 6. CDR3 length: 13 amino acids. Over 95% purity was reached by all sorted populations. Sequencing was performed on naive CD4+ T cells from blood. The gene calls are TRBV10-3 and TRBJ1-2, with 8 nucleotides matching TRBD1. This receptor was taken from a man in his late teens or twenties in good health. CDR3 sequence (DNA): TGTGCCATCAGCACAAGGACAGGGAATGGCTACACCTTC. This encodes CAISTRTGNGYTF.